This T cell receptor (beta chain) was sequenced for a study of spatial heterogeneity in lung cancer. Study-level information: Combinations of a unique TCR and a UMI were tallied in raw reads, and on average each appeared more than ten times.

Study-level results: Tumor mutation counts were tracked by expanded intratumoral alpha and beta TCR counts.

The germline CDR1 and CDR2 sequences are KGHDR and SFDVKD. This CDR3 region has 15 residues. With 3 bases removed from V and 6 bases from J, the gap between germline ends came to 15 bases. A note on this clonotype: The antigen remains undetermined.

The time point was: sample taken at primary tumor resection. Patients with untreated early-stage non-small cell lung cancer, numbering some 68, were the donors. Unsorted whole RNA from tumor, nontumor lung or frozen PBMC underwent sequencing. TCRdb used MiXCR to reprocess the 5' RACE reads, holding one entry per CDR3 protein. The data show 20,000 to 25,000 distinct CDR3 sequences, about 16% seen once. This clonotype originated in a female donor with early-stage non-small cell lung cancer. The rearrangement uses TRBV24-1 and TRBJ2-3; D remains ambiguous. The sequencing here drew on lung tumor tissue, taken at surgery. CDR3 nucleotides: TGTGCCACCAGTGATACTACTACGCTGGGGGATACGCAGTATTTT. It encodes CATSDTTTLGDTQYF.